These T cell receptor beta chains were read from a single sample in a study of spatial heterogeneity in lung cancer. TCRdb fed the 5' RACE reads into MiXCR, producing one record per CDR3 protein. The sample includes around 95,000 distinct CDR3 sequences, approximately 4.7% of them seen just once. Sequenced material: lung tumor tissue, taken at surgery. These TCRs come from a male donor with early-stage non-small cell lung cancer. Each CDR3 is given with its conserved first and last residue. A D gene is named only where the DNA matches it firmly. Size values are once, few and many counts, or a class for expanded clones, and some rows have none.

clone size: many
D gene: TRBD1
V gene: TRBV5-1
J gene: TRBJ2-1
CDR3 DNA: TGCGCCAGCAGCTTGGCCCCGCCGACAGGGCCTAATGAGCAGTTCTTC
CDR3 protein: CASSLAPPTGPNEQFF

clone size: many
D gene: .
V gene: TRBV4-1
J gene: TRBJ1-4
CDR3 DNA: TGCGCCAGCAGCAAGGGGGAAAAACTGTTTTTT
CDR3 protein: CASSKGEKLFF

clone size: many
D gene: .
V gene: TRBV27
J gene: TRBJ1-1
CDR3 DNA: TGTGCCAGCAGTTTAAGGGCCTCGAACACTGAAGCTTTCTTT
CDR3 protein: CASSLRASNTEAFF

clone size: .
D gene: .
V gene: TRBV20-1
J gene: TRBJ2-7
CDR3 DNA: TGCAGTGCTCCACGGCCCGGGACCCCCTACGAGCAGTACTTC
CDR3 protein: CSAPRPGTPYEQYF

clone size: many
D gene: TRBD2
V gene: TRBV4-2
J gene: TRBJ2-1
CDR3 DNA: TGTGCCAGCAGCCAGGTCGGGACTAGCGGTGCAAATGAGCAGTTCTTC
CDR3 protein: CASSQVGTSGANEQFF

clone size: many
D gene: .
V gene: TRBV3-1
J gene: TRBJ2-2
CDR3 DNA: TGTGCCAGCAGCCCCAACACAAACACCGGGGAGCTGTTTTTT
CDR3 protein: CASSPNTNTGELFF

clone size: many
D gene: .
V gene: TRBV20-1
J gene: TRBJ1-2
CDR3 DNA: TGCAGTGCTAGACAGGTCGGTTATGGCTACACCTTC
CDR3 protein: CSARQVGYGYTF

clone size: many
D gene: .
V gene: TRBV6-1
J gene: TRBJ1-1
CDR3 DNA: TGTGCCAGCAGTGAAAGAGCGATAATGAACACTGAAGCTTTCTTT
CDR3 protein: CASSERAIMNTEAFF

clone size: few
D gene: .
V gene: TRBV9
J gene: TRBJ2-5
CDR3 DNA: TGTGCCAGCAGCGCGAACCCCACAGGGCGTGGGACCCAGTACTTC
CDR3 protein: CASSANPTGRGTQYF

clone size: .
D gene: .
V gene: TRBV7-8
J gene: TRBJ2-2
CDR3 DNA: TGTGCCAGCAGCGTGCGGACGGGGGCTGACCGGGAGCTGTTTTTT
CDR3 protein: CASSVRTGADRELFF

clone size: few
D gene: TRBD2
V gene: TRBV12-3/TRBV12-4
J gene: TRBJ2-7
CDR3 DNA: TGTGCCAGCAGTTTAGAGGGACTAGGGGTGGTATCCTACGAGCAGTACTTC
CDR3 protein: CASSLEGLGVVSYEQYF

clone size: many
D gene: .
V gene: TRBV12-3/TRBV12-4
J gene: TRBJ2-7
CDR3 DNA: TGTGCCAGCAGTATACAGGAGTGGGCTTTGGACGAGCAGTACTTC
CDR3 protein: CASSIQEWALDEQYF

clone size: many
D gene: .
V gene: TRBV25-1
J gene: TRBJ1-4
CDR3 DNA: TGTGCCAGCAGTGAGAGCCTGGGGGGTGAAAAACTGTTTTTT
CDR3 protein: CASSESLGGEKLFF

clone size: many
D gene: .
V gene: TRBV20-1
J gene: TRBJ1-5
CDR3 DNA: TGCAGTGCTAGAACCTCTTTAAATCAGCCCCAGCATTTT
CDR3 protein: CSARTSLNQPQHF

clone size: few
D gene: TRBD1
V gene: TRBV20-1
J gene: TRBJ1-1
CDR3 DNA: TGCAGTGCTCCGAAAGCCGGGACAGAGAACACTGAAGCTTTCTTT
CDR3 protein: CSAPKAGTENTEAFF

clone size: .
D gene: .
V gene: TRBV6-5
J gene: TRBJ2-3
CDR3 DNA: TGTGCCAGCAGTTACGGCCTAGAGGAGACAGATACGCAGTATTTT
CDR3 protein: CASSYGLEETDTQYF

clone size: many
D gene: .
V gene: TRBV11-2
J gene: TRBJ2-2
CDR3 DNA: TGTGCCAGCAGCTTCCGGGACTCCTACACCGGGGAGCTGTTTTTT
CDR3 protein: CASSFRDSYTGELFF

clone size: .
D gene: TRBD2
V gene: TRBV28
J gene: TRBJ2-3
CDR3 DNA: TGTGCCAGCATCGAGAGCGGGAGGGCCGCCGATACGCAGTATTTT
CDR3 protein: CASIESGRAADTQYF

clone size: many
D gene: .
V gene: TRBV27
J gene: TRBJ1-1
CDR3 DNA: TGTGCCAGCAGTTTTGATGGCCTTACTACGACCACTGAAGCTTTCTTT
CDR3 protein: CASSFDGLTTTTEAFF

clone size: few
D gene: TRBD2
V gene: TRBV7-8
J gene: TRBJ2-3
CDR3 DNA: TGTGCCAGCAGCTCGACTAGCGGCAGATTGGAAACGCAGTATTTT
CDR3 protein: CASSSTSGRLETQYF

clone size: many
D gene: .
V gene: TRBV6-5
J gene: TRBJ2-2
CDR3 DNA: TGTGCCAGCAGTTACCGCGGGCCCCCCGGGGAGCTGTTTTTT
CDR3 protein: CASSYRGPPGELFF

clone size: few
D gene: TRBD1
V gene: TRBV5-1
J gene: TRBJ2-3
CDR3 DNA: TGCGCCAGCAGCTCAAGACAGGGACGCACAGATACGCAGTATTTT
CDR3 protein: CASSSRQGRTDTQYF

clone size: many
D gene: .
V gene: TRBV28
J gene: TRBJ1-5
CDR3 DNA: TGTGCCAGCAGTTTAACAGTGGGCAATCAGCCCCAGCATTTT
CDR3 protein: CASSLTVGNQPQHF

clone size: many
D gene: TRBD1
V gene: TRBV2
J gene: TRBJ2-3
CDR3 DNA: TGTGCCAGCAGTTTACCGGGACAGGTTAGCACAGATACGCAGTATTTT
CDR3 protein: CASSLPGQVSTDTQYF

clone size: many
D gene: TRBD2
V gene: TRBV5-1
J gene: TRBJ2-3
CDR3 DNA: TGCGCCAGCAGCCCTGACCCTAGATTTACTAGCGGCCCGGCTGGTGATACGCAGTATTTT
CDR3 protein: CASSPDPRFTSGPAGDTQYF

clone size: many
D gene: .
V gene: TRBV28
J gene: TRBJ2-5
CDR3 DNA: TGTGCCAGCAGTTTGACCCAGGGCTCAGAGACCCAGTACTTC
CDR3 protein: CASSLTQGSETQYF

clone size: many
D gene: TRBD2
V gene: TRBV27
J gene: TRBJ2-7
CDR3 DNA: TGTGCCAGCAGTTTATTGGGGCGGGCTAGCGGGACCTCACTGTACGAGCAGTACTTC
CDR3 protein: CASSLLGRASGTSLYEQYF

clone size: many
D gene: .
V gene: TRBV27
J gene: TRBJ2-1
CDR3 DNA: TGTGCCAGCAGTTCGCGGACGGGGTACAATGAGCAGTTCTTC
CDR3 protein: CASSSRTGYNEQFF

clone size: many
D gene: .
V gene: TRBV29-1
J gene: TRBJ2-3
CDR3 DNA: TGCAGCGTTGACGGGGGGCGCGGGGATACGCAGTATTTT
CDR3 protein: CSVDGGRGDTQYF

clone size: many
D gene: TRBD2
V gene: TRBV20-1
J gene: TRBJ2-1
CDR3 DNA: TGCAGTGCTATAAGCAGGGGTAGCGGGAGTAGTGGGTACAATGAGCAGTTCTTC
CDR3 protein: CSAISRGSGSSGYNEQFF

clone size: few
D gene: TRBD2
V gene: TRBV4-2
J gene: TRBJ2-7
CDR3 DNA: TGTGCCAGCAGCCAAGATAGACGACTAGCGGGAGAATACGAGCAGTACTTC
CDR3 protein: CASSQDRRLAGEYEQYF

clone size: many
D gene: TRBD2
V gene: TRBV24-1
J gene: TRBJ2-3
CDR3 DNA: TGTGCCACCAGTGCCCTGGATGAAACTAGCGGGAGCATAGATACGCAGTATTTT
CDR3 protein: CATSALDETSGSIDTQYF

clone size: many
D gene: .
V gene: TRBV5-6
J gene: TRBJ2-7
CDR3 DNA: TGTGCCAGCAGCTTGGTGGGTTCCCACGAGCAGTACTTC
CDR3 protein: CASSLVGSHEQYF

clone size: many
D gene: .
V gene: TRBV20-1
J gene: TRBJ1-4
CDR3 DNA: TGCAGTGCTAGGTCAGGGCCGATCCATGAAAAACTGTTTTTT
CDR3 protein: CSARSGPIHEKLFF

clone size: many
D gene: TRBD1
V gene: TRBV20-1
J gene: TRBJ2-7
CDR3 DNA: TGCAGTGCAGTTTCCCGGGACAGGTTCTACGAGCAGTACTTC
CDR3 protein: CSAVSRDRFYEQYF

clone size: few
D gene: .
V gene: TRBV6-5
J gene: TRBJ1-4
CDR3 DNA: TGTGCCAGCAGTTACTCGTCCACCACGAAGGTCGAAAAACTGTTTTTT
CDR3 protein: CASSYSSTTKVEKLFF

clone size: many
D gene: .
V gene: TRBV27
J gene: TRBJ2-2
CDR3 DNA: TGTGCCAGCAGTTTTACAGGGAGACGGGAGCTGTTTTTT
CDR3 protein: CASSFTGRRELFF

clone size: many
D gene: .
V gene: TRBV28
J gene: TRBJ1-1
CDR3 DNA: TGTGCCAGCATCCTAGGGAGGACTGAAGCTTTCTTT
CDR3 protein: CASILGRTEAFF

clone size: many
D gene: .
V gene: TRBV3-1
J gene: TRBJ2-7
CDR3 DNA: TGTGCCAGCAGCCAAGCCCTCTACGAGCAGTACTTC
CDR3 protein: CASSQALYEQYF

clone size: many
D gene: .
V gene: TRBV29-1
J gene: TRBJ1-3
CDR3 DNA: TGCAGCGTTGGGGTTTCAAACACCATATATTTT
CDR3 protein: CSVGVSNTIYF

clone size: many
D gene: .
V gene: TRBV2
J gene: TRBJ2-7
CDR3 DNA: TGTGCCAGCTCCCCCCTCGGGCAACGGCAGTACTTC
CDR3 protein: CASSPLGQRQYF

clone size: many
D gene: .
V gene: TRBV6-8
J gene: TRBJ2-5
CDR3 DNA: TGTGCCAGCAGGCCGTTTAAGGGGACGGAAGAGACCCAGTACTTC
CDR3 protein: CASRPFKGTEETQYF

clone size: few
D gene: TRBD2
V gene: TRBV7-9
J gene: TRBJ2-5
CDR3 DNA: TGTGCCAGTACTAGCGGTAAAGAGACCCAGTACTTC
CDR3 protein: CASTSGKETQYF